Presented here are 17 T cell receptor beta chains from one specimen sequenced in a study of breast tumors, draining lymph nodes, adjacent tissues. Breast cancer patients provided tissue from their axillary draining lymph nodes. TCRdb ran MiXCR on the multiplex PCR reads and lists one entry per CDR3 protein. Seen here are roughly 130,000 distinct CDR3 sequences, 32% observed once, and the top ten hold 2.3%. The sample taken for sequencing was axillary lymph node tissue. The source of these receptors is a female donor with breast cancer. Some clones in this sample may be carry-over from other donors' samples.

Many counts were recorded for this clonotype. CDR3 DNA: TGTGCCAGCAGTTACAGGGCCGAAAAACTGTTTTTT. It yields the protein CASSYRAEKLFF. V is TRBV6-6 and J is TRBJ1-4; D not resolved. The CDR3 covers 12 residues. Germline CDR1 reads MNHNY; CDR2 reads SVGAGI (reference sequence). V lost 2 bases to trimming and J lost 8 bases, with 6 bases between them.

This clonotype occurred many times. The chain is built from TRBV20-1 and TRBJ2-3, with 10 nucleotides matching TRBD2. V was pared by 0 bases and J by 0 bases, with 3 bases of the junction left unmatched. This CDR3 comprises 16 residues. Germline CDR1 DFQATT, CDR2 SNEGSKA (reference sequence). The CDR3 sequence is CSAREPLAGSTDTQYF. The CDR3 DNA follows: TGCAGTGCTAGAGAACCACTAGCGGGGAGCACAGATACGCAGTATTTT.

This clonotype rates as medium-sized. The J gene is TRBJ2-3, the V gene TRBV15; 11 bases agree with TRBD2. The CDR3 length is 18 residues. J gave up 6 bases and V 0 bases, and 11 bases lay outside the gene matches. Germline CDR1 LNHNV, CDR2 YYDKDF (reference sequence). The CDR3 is CATSRDTLAGALGDTQYF. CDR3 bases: TGTGCCACCAGCAGAGATACACTAGCGGGGGCCCTGGGGGATACGCAGTATTTT.

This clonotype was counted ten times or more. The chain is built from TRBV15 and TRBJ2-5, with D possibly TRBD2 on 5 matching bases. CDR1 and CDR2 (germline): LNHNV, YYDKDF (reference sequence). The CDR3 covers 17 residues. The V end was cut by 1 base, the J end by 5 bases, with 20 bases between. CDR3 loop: CATSRAPQAASGETQYF. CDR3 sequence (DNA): TGTGCCACCAGCAGAGCCCCCCAAGCGGCGTCGGGGGAGACCCAGTACTTC. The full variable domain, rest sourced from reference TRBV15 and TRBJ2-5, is DAMVIQNPRYQVTQFGKPVTLSCSQTLNHNVMYWYQQKSSQAPKLLFHYYDKDFNNEADTPDNFQSRRPNTSFCFLDIRSPGLGDTAMYLCATSRAPQAASGETQYFGPGTRLLVL.

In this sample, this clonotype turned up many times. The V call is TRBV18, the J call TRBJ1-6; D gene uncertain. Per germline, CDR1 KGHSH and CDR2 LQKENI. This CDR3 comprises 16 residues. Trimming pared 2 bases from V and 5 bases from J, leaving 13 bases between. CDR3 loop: CASSPNVPVHNSPLHF. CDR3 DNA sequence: TGTGCCAGCTCACCAAATGTCCCGGTCCATAATTCACCCCTCCACTTT.

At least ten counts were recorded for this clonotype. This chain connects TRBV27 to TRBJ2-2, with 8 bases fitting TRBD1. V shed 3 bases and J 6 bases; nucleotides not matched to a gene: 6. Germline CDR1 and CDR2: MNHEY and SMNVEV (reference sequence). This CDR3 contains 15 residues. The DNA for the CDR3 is TGTGCCAGCAGTTTTTTGGGACAGGTTGCCGGGGAGCTGTTTTTT. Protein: CASSFLGQVAGELFF.

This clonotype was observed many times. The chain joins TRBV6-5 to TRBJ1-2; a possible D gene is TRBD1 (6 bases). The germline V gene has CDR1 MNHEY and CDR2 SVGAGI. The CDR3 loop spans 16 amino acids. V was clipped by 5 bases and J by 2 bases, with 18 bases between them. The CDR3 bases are TGTGCCAGCAGTACGGGCCCAGGGGCGGGCAACTATGGCTACACCTTC. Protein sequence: CASSTGPGAGNYGYTF.

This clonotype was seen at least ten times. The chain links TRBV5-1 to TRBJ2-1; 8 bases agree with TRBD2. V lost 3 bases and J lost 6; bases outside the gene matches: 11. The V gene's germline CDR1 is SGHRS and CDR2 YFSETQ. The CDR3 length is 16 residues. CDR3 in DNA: TGCGCCAGCAGCTCCGGGGGGGTCATTATGGGCAATGAGCAGTTCTTC. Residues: CASSSGGVIMGNEQFF. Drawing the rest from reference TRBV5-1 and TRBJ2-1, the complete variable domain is KAGVTQTPRYLIKTRGQQVTLSCSPISGHRSVSWYQQTPGQGLQFLFEYFSETQRNKGNFPGRFSGRQFSNSRSEMNVSTLELGDSALYLCASSSGGVIMGNEQFFGPGTRLTVL.

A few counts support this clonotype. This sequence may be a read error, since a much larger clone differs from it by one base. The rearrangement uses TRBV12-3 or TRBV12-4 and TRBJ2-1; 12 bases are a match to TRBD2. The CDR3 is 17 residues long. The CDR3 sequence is CASSLWASGGVYNEQLF. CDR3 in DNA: TGTGCCAGCAGTTTATGGGCTAGCGGGGGGGTCTACAATGAGCAGCTCTTC.

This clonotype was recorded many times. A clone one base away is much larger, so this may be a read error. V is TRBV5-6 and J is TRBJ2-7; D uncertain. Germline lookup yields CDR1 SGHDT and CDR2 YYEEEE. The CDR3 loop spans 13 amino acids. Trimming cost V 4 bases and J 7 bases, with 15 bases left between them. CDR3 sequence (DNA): TGTGCCAGCAGCATCTTTACGTCCAGGGAGCAGTACGTC. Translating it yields CASSIFTSREQYV.

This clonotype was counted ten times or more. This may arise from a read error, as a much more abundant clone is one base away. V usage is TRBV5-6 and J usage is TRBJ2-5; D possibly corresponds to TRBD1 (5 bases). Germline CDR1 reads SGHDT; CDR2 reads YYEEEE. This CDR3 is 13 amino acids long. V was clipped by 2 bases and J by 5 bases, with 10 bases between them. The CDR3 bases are TGTGCCAGCAGCTTCGGCAGGGCGGAGACCCAGTACTTC. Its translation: CASSFGRAETQYF.

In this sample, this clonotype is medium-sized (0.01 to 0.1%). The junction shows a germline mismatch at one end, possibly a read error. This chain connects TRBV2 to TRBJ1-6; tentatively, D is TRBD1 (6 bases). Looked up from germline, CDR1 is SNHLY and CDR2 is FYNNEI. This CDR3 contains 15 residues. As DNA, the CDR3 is TGTGACAGCAGTGATCGGGGGGCGCGACTCTCACCCCTCCACTTT. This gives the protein CDSSDRGARLSPLHF.

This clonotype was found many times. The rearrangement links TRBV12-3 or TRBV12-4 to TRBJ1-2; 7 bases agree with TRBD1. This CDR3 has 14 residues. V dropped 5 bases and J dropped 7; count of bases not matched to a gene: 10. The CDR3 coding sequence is TGTGCCAGCAGTATTCAGACAGGGAGTGCTGGCTACACCTTC. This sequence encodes CASSIQTGSAGYTF.

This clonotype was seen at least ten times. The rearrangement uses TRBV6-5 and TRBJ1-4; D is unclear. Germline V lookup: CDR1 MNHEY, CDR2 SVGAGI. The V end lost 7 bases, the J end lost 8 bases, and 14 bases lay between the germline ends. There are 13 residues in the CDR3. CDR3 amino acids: CASKTTVEEKLFF. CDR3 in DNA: TGTGCCAGCAAGACGACCGTTGAGGAAAAACTGTTTTTT.

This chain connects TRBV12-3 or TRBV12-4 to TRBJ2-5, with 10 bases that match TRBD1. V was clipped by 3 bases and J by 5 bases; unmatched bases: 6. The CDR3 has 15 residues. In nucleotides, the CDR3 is TGTGCCAGCAGTTTCCCGGGACAGGGGAGCGAGACCCAGTACTTC. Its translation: CASSFPGQGSETQYF.

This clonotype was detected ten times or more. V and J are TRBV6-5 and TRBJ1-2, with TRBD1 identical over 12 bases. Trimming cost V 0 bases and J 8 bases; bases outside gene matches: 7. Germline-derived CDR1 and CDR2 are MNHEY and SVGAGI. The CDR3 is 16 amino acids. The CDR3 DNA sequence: TGTGCCAGCAGTTACTCGTACGGGACAGGGGGCGAGGGCTACACCTTC. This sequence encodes CASSYSYGTGGEGYTF.

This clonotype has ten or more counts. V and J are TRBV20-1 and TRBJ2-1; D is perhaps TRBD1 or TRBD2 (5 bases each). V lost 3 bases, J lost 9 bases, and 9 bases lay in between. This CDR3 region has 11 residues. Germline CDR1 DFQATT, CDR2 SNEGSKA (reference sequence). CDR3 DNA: TGCAGTGCTAGGCCAGGGACTGAGCAGTTCTTC. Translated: CSARPGTEQFF.